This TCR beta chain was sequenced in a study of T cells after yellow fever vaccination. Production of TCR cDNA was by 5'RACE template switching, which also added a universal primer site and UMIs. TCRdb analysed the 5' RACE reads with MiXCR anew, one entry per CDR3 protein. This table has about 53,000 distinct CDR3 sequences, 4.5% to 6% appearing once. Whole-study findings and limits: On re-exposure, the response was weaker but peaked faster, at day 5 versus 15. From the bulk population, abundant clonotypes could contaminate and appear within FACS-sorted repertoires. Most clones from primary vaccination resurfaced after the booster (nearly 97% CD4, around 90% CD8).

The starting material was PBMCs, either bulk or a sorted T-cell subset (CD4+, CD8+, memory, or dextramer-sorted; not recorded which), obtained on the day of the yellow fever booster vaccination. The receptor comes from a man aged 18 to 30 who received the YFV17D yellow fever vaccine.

The CDR3 protein is CASSQAYNEQFF. DNA for the CDR3: TGTGCCAGCAGCCAAGCCTACAATGAGCAGTTCTTC. V gene TRBV14 combines with J gene TRBJ2-1, with D uncertain. The CDR3 spans 12 residues. V was cut by 1 base and J by 2 bases, with 0 bases left in between. From germline, CDR1 is SGHDN and CDR2 FVKESK. Looking up the rest from reference TRBV14 and TRBJ2-1 gives the full variable domain: EAGVTQFPSHSVIEKGQTVTLRCDPISGHDNLYWYRRVMGKEIKFLLHFVKESKQDESGMPNNRFLAERTGGTYSTLKVQPAELEDSGVYFCASSQAYNEQFFGPGTRLTVL.